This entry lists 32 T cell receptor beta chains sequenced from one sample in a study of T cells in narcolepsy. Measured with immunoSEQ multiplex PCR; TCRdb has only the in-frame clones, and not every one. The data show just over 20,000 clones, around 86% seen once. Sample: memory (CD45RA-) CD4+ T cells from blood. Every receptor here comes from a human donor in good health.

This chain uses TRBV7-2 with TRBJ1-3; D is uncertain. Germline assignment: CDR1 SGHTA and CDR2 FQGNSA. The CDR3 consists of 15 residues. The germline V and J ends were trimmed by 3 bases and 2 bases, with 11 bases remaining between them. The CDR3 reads CASSLGAGPGNTIYF. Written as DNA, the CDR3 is TGTGCCAGCAGCTTGGGCGCCGGGCCTGGAAACACCATATATTTT.

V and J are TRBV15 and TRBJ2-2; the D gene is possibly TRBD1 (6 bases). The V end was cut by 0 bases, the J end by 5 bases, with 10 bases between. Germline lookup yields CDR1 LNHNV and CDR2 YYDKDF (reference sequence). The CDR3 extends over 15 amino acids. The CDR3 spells CATSREGARTGELFF. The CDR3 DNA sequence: TGTGCCACCAGCAGAGAGGGGGCGAGAACCGGGGAGCTGTTTTTT.

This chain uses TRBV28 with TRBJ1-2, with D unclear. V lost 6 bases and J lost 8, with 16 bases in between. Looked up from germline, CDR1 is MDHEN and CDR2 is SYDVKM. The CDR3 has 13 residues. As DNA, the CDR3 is TGTGCCAGCAGCCCCGATGTGGGCGGAGGCTACACCTTC. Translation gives CASSPDVGGGYTF.

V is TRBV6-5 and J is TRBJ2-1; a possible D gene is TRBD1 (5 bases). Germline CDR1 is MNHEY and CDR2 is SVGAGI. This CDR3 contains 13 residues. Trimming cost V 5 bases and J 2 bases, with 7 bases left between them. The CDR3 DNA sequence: TGTGCCAGCAGTCAGACAGCCTACAATGAGCAGTTCTTC. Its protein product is CASSQTAYNEQFF.

The CDR3 DNA reads TGTGCCAGCAGCCAGGGGTTGGACGTGTGGGAGCAGTACTTC. Translation: CASSQGLDVWEQYF. The chain recombines TRBV6-5 with TRBJ2-7, with D perhaps matching TRBD1 (6 bases). The CDR3 sequence is 14 residues long. V was clipped by 6 bases and J by 7 bases, with 19 bases between them. The V gene's germline CDR1 is MNHEY and CDR2 SVGAGI.

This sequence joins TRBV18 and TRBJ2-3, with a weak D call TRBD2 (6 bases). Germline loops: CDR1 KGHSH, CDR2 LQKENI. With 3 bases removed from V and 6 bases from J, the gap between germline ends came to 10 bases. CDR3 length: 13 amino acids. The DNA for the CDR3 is TGTGCCAGCTCACCTGCTAGCGCGGATACGCAGTATTTT. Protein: CASSPASADTQYF.

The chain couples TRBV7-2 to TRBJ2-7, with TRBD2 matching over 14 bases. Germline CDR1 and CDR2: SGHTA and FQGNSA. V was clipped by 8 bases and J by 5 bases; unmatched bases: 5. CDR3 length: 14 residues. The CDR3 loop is CASGKGLAGDEQYF. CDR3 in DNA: TGTGCCAGCGGTAAGGGACTAGCGGGAGACGAGCAGTACTTC.

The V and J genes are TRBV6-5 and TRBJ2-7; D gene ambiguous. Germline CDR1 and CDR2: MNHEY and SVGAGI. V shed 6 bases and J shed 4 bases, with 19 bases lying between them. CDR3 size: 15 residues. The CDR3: CASSSTGPPRYEQYF. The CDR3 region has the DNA TGTGCCAGCAGCAGTACCGGCCCTCCCCGATACGAGCAGTACTTC.

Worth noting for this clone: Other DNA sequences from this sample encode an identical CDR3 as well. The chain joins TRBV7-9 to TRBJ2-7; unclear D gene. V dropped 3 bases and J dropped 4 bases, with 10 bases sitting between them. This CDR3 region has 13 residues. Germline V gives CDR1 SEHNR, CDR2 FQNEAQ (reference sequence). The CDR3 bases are TGTGCCAGCAGCTTCGGTGTTGCTTACGAGCAGTACTTC. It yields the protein CASSFGVAYEQYF.

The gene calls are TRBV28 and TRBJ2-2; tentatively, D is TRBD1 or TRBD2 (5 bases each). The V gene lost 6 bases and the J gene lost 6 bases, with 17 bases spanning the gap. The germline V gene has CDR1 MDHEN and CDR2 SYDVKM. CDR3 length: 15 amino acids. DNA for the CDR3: TGTGCCAGCAGATCCCCCCAGGGAGTCTCCGGGGAGCTGTTTTTT. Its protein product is CASRSPQGVSGELFF.

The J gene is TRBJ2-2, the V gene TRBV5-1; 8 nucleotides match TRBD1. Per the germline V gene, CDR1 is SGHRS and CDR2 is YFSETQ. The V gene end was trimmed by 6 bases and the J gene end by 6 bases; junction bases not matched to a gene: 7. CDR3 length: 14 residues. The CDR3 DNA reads TGCGCCAGCATGCCAGGGGGCGCCTCCGGGGAGCTGTTTTTT. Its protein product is CASMPGGASGELFF.

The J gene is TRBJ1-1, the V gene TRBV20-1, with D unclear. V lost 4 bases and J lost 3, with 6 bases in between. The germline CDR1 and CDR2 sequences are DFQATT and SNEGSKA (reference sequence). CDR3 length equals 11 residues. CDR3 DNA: TGCAGTGCTATTAGGCACACTGAAGCTTTCTTT. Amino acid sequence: CSAIRHTEAFF.

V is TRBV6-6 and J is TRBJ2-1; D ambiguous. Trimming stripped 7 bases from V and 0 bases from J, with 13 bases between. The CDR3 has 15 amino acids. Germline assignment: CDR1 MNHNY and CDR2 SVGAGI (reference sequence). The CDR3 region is CASTPRASSYNEQFF. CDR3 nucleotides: TGTGCCAGCACCCCCCGGGCTAGCTCCTACAATGAGCAGTTCTTC.

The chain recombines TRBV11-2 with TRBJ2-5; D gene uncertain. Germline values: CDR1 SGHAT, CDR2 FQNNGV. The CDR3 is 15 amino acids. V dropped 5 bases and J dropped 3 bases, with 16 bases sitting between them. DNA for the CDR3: TGTGCCAGCAGCCCAGACGGTGGAAATGAAGAGACCCAGTACTTC. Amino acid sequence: CASSPDGGNEETQYF.

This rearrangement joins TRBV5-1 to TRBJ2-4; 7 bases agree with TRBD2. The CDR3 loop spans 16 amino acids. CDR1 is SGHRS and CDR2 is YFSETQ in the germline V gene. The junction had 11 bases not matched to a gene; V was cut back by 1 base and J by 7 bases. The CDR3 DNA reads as TGCGCCAGCAGCTTGTCCCCAGGGAGGGAAAAGAACATTCAGTACTTC. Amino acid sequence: CASSLSPGREKNIQYF. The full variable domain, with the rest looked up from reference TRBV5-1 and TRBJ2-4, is KAGVTQTPRYLIKTRGQQVTLSCSPISGHRSVSWYQQTPGQGLQFLFEYFSETQRNKGNFPGRFSGRQFSNSRSEMNVSTLELGDSALYLCASSLSPGREKNIQYFGAGTRLSVL.

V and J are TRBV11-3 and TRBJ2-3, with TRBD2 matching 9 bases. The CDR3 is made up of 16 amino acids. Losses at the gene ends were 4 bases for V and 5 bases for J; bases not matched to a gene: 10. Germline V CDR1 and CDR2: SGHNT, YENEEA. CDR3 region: CASSSGSAGGEDTQYF. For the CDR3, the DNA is TGTGCCAGCAGCTCAGGCTCAGCGGGGGGCGAAGATACGCAGTATTTT. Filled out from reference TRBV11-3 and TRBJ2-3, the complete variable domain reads EAGVVQSPRYKIIEKKQPVAFWCNPISGHNTLYWYLQNLGQGPELLIRYENEEAVDDSQLPKDRFSAERLKGVDSTLKIQPAELGDSAVYLCASSSGSAGGEDTQYFGPGTRLTVL.

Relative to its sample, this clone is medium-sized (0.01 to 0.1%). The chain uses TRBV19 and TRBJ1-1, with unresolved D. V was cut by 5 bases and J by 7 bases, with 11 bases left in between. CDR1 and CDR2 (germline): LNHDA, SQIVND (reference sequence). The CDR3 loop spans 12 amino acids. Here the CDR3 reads CASSEGRIEAFF. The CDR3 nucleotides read TGTGCCAGTAGTGAAGGACGGATTGAAGCTTTCTTT.

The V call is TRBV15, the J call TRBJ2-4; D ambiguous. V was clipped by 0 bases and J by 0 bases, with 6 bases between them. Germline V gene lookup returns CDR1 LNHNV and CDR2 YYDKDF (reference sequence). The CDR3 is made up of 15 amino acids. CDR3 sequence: CATSRDQIAKNIQYF. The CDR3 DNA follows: TGTGCCACCAGCAGAGATCAAATAGCCAAAAACATTCAGTACTTC.

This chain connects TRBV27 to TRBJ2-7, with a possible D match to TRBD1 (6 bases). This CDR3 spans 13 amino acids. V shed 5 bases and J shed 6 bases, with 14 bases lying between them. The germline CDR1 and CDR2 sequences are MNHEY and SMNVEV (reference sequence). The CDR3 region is CASSPRQATEQYF. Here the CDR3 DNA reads TGTGCCAGCAGTCCTCGACAGGCCACCGAGCAGTACTTC.

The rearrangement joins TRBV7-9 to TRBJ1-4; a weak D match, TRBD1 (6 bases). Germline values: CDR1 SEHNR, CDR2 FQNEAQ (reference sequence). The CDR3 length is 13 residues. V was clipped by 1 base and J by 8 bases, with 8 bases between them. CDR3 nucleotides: TGTGCCAGCAGCTTAGTAGGGGGAGAAAAACTGTTTTTT. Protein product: CASSLVGGEKLFF.

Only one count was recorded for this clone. The CDR3 bases are TGTGCCAGCAGTTTGAGGACAGGGAGGTACGAGCAGTACTTC. Its protein is CASSLRTGRYEQYF. The chain joins TRBV27 to TRBJ2-7; 8 nucleotides agree with TRBD1. The V gene end was trimmed by 3 bases and the J gene end by 4 bases; junction bases not matched to a gene: 5. This CDR3 is 14 amino acids long. Per the germline V gene, CDR1 is MNHEY and CDR2 is SMNVEV (reference sequence).

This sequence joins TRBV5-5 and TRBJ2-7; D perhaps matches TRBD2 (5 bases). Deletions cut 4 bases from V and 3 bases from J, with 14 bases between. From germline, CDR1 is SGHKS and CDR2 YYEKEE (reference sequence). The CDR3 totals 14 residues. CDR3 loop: CASSPVDFSYEQYF. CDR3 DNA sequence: TGTGCCAGCAGCCCCGTGGACTTCAGCTACGAGCAGTACTTC. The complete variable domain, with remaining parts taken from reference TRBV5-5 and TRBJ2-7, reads DAGVTQSPTHLIKTRGQQVTLRCSPISGHKSVSWYQQVLGQGPQFIFQYYEKEERGRGNFPDRFSARQFPNYSSELNVNALLLGDSALYLCASSPVDFSYEQYFGPGTRLTVT.

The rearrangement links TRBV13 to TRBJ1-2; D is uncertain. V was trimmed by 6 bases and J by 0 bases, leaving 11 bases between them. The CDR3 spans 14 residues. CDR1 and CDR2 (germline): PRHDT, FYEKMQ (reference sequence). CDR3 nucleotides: TGTGCCAGCAGAGGCGACGCAGCTAACTATGGCTACACCTTC. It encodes CASRGDAANYGYTF.

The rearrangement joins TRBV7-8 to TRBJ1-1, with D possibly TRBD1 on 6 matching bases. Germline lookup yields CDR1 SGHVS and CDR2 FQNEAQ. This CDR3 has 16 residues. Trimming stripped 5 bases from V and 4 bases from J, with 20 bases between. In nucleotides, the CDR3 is TGTGCCAGCAGCCCATCGGTCCAGGGGTATGGCACTGAAGCTTTCTTT. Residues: CASSPSVQGYGTEAFF.

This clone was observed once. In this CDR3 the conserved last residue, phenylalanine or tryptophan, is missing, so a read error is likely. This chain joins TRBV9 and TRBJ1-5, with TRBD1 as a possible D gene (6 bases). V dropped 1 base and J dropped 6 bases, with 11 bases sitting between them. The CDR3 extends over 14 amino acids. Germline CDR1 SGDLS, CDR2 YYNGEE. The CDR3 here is CASSVSGGGQPQHL. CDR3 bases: TGTGCCAGCAGCGTATCTGGGGGCGGTCAGCCCCAGCATCTT.

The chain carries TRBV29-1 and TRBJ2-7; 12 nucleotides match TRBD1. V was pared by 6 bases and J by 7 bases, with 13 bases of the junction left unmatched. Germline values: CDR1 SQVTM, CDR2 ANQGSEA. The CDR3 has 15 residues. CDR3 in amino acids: CSVMAGTGGGPEQYF. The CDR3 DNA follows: TGCAGCGTCATGGCCGGGACAGGGGGCGGGCCGGAGCAGTACTTC.

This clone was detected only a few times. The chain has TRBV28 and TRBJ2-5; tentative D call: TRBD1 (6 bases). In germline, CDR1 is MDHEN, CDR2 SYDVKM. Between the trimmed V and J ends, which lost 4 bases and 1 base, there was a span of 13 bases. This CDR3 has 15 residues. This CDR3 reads CASSYTRDTQETQYF. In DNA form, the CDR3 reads TGTGCCAGCAGTTATACCCGGGACACCCAAGAGACCCAGTACTTC.

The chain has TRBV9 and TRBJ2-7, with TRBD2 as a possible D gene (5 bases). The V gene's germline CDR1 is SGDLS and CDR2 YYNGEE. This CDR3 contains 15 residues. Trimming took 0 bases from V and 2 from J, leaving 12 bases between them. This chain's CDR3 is CASSVDPGFTYEQYF. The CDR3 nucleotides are TGTGCCAGCAGCGTAGACCCGGGGTTTACCTACGAGCAGTACTTC.

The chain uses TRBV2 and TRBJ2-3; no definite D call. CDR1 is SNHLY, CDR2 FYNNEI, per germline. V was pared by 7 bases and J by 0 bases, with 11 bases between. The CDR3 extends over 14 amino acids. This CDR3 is CASKRPASTDTQYF. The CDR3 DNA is TGTGCCAGCAAGCGCCCCGCTAGCACAGATACGCAGTATTTT.

The CDR3 loop is CASSISGTGGEKLFF. CDR3 DNA sequence: TGTGCCAGCAGTATCTCCGGGACAGGGGGCGAAAAACTGTTTTTT. The J gene is TRBJ1-4, the V gene TRBV6-6; 12 bases are a match to TRBD1. This CDR3 has 15 residues. V shed 5 bases, J shed 8 bases, and the junction held 6 bases outside the gene matches. Germline V CDR1 and CDR2: MNHNY, SVGAGI (reference sequence).

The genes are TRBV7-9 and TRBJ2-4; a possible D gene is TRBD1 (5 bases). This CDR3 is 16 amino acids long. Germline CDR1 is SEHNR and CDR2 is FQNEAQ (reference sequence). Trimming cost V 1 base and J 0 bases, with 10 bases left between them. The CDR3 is CASSLGGRVAKNIQYF. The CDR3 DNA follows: TGTGCCAGCAGCTTAGGGGGCAGGGTAGCCAAAAACATTCAGTACTTC. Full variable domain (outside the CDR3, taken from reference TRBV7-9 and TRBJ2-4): DTGVSQNPRHKITKRGQNVTFRCDPISEHNRLYWYRQTLGQGPEFLTYFQNEAQLEKSRLLSDRFSAERPKGSFSTLEIQRTEQGDSAMYLCASSLGGRVAKNIQYFGAGTRLSVL.

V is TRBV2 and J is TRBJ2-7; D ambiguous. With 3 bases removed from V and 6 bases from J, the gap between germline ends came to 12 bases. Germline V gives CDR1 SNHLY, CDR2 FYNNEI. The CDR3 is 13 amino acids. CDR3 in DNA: TGTGCCAGCAGTGAGTGGGTTGGAGTCGAGCAGTACTTC. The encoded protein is CASSEWVGVEQYF.